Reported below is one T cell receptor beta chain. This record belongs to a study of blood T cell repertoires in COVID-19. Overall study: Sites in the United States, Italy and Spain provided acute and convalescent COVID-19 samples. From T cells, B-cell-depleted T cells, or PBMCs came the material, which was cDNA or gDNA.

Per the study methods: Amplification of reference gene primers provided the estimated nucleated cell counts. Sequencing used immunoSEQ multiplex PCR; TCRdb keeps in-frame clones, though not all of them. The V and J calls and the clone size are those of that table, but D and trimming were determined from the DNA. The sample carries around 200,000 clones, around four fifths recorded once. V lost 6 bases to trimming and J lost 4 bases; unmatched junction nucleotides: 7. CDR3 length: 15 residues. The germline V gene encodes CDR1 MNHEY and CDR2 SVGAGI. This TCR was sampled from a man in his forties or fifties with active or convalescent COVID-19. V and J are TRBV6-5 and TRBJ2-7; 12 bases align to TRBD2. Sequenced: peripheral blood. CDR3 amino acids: CASRPGTSGRYEQYF. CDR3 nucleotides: TGTGCCAGCAGACCCGGGACTAGCGGGCGGTACGAGCAGTACTTC.